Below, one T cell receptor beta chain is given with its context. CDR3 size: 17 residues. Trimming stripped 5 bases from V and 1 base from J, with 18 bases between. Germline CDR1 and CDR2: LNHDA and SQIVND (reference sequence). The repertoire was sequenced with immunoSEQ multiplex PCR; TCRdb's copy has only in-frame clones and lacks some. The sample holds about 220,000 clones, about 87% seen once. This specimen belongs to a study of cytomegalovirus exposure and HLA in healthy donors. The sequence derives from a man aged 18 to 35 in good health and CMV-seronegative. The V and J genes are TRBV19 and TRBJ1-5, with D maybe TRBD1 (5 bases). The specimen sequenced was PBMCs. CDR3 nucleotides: TGTGCCAGTAGTGCACGCACCCGGGGGGGAAGCAATCAGCCCCAGCATTTT. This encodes CASSARTRGGSNQPQHF.